This paragraph reports one T cell receptor (beta chain). These data originate in a study of low-dose radiotherapy and immunotherapy resistance in tumors. Study-wide context: Members of Cohort 1 were treated with 0.5 Gy per fraction every 2 weeks. The prescribed total PTV dose was 6.5 Gy. Intravenous ipilimumab 1 mg/kg every six weeks was given with nivolumab 240 mg every two weeks. The study gave patients oral aspirin 300 mg daily for four cycles from cycle 1 day 1.

Priming of first-strand cDNA relied on TRAV- and TRBV-specific primers (covering alpha and beta chains). Over approximately 20 PCR cycles, TCRs were amplified from a constant-region primer and V-primer adapter. TCRdb itself ran the reads through MiXCR, one entry per CDR3 protein. In the table there are 11,000 to 15,000 distinct CDR3 sequences, about 75% of which are singletons. Per the germline V gene, CDR1 is SGDLS and CDR2 is YYNGEE. This CDR3 region has 18 residues. V was pared by 2 bases and J by 0 bases, with 10 bases of the junction left unmatched. Donors were administered nivolumab, ipilimumab, aspirin and low-dose cyclophosphamide, together with low-dose radiotherapy.

The sequence came from a human donor with advanced metastatic prostate, ovarian, gallbladder or colorectal cancer (not recorded which). This table probably holds off-target reads from a library built for another chain. The chain links TRBV9 to TRBJ1-5; 8 bases match TRBD1. The CDR3 bases are TGTGCCAGCAGCGTTATCCGGGACAGGCTCTATAGCAATCAGCCCCAGCATTTT. Its translation: CASSVIRDRLYSNQPQHF. The whole variable domain, filled in from reference TRBV9 and TRBJ1-5, reads DSGVTQTPKHLITATGQRVTLRCSPRSGDLSVYWYQQSLDQGLQFLIQYYNGEERAKGNILERFSAQQFPDLHSELNLSSLELGDSALYFCASSVIRDRLYSNQPQHFGDGTRLSIL.